The T cell receptor (beta chain) under discussion was sequenced for a study of shared clonotypes between healthy human individuals. General observations from the study: Generation probability values for non-shared clonotypes were lower than those for clonotypes shared by all four donors. Estimated richness was generally greater in naive than memory subsets. The sampled material consisted only of blood, and tissue repertoires are likely to differ.

Clones were sequenced by immunoSEQ multiplex PCR, and TCRdb holds only the in-frame ones, with some missing. The profile shows about 2.1 million clones, approximately 92% of them singletons. V dropped 5 bases and J dropped 6 bases, with 15 bases sitting between them. The CDR3 spans 14 residues. Germline V lookup: CDR1 PRHDT, CDR2 FYEKMQ (reference sequence). Of note for this clone: Its antigen is as yet unknown.

CD8 cells classed as naive were CD45RO-negative and positively selected for CCR7, excluding terminally differentiated effector memory CD45RA+ cells. The chain links TRBV13 to TRBJ2-3, with D hard to call. Sequenced sample: naive CD8+ T cells from PBMCs. The receptor was derived from a man aged 18 to 35 in good health. Some clones in this sample may be carry-over from other donors' samples. CDR3 sequence (DNA): TGTGCCAGCAGCCCTCCGGGCCTCGAGGATACGCAGTATTTT. Translated, it gives CASSPPGLEDTQYF.